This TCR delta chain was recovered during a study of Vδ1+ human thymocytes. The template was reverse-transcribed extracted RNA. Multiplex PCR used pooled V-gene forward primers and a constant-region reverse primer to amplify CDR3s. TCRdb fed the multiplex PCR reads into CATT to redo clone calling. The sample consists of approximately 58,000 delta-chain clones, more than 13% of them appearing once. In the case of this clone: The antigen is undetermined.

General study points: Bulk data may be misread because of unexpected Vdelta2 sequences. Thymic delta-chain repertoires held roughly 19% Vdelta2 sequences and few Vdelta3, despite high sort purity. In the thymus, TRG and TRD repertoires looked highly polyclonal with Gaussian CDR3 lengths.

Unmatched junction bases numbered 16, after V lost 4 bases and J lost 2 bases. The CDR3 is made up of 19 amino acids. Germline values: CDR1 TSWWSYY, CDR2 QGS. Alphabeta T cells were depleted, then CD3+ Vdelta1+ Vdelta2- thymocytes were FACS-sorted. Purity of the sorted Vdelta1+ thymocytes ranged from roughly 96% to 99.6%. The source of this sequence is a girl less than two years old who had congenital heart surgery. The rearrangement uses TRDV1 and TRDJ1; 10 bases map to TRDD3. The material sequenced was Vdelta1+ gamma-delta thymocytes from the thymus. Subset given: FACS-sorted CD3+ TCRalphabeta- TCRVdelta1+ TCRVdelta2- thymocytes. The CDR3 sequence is CALGACTLGGIRETDKLIF. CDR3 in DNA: TGTGCTCTTGGGGCCTGTACCCTCGGGGGGATACGCGAAACCGATAAACTCATCTTT.